This TCR beta chain was sequenced during a study of T cell responses to AZD1222 COVID-19 vaccine. The V gene's germline CDR1 is MGHRA and CDR2 YSYEKL. CDR3 size: 15 residues. Trimming removed 1 base at V and 7 bases at J, with 16 bases between. Clones were sequenced by immunoSEQ multiplex PCR, and TCRdb holds only the in-frame ones, with some missing. The sample lists 130,000 to 150,000 clones, 82% occurring once. On this clone: The antigen remains unidentified.

Findings of the study overall: Just a handful of AZD1222 recipients were seropositive at baseline. Along spike, vaccine-associated CD4 TCRs were found throughout, with dominance at 160-218 and 743-854. Spike-specific TCRs gained breadth and depth after people received two AZD1222 doses.

This receptor was obtained from an adult in good health. Specimen: peripheral blood, collected on day 0 of MenACWY control vaccination. The chain has TRBV4-1 and TRBJ1-2; D perhaps matches TRBD1 (5 bases). CDR3 in DNA: TGCGCCAGCAGCCAAGTACTGGGGACTAGGGTTGGCTACACCTTC. This codes for CASSQVLGTRVGYTF.